Listed here are 5 T cell receptor beta chains from one sample, sequenced in a study of spatial heterogeneity in lung cancer. Time point: sample taken at primary tumor resection. The sequenced material consisted of unsorted whole RNA from tumor, nontumor lung or frozen PBMC. One entry per CDR3 protein, called by TCRdb with MiXCR from the 5' RACE reads. The repertoire includes about 12,000 distinct CDR3 sequences, about a sixth of them detected once, and approximately 53% sits in the top ten. The sample consisted of PBMCs, taken at surgery. These TCRs come from a male donor with early-stage non-small cell lung cancer.

This clonotype was seen ten or more times. An end of the junction differs from the germline gene, which may be a read error. V usage is TRBV28 and J usage is TRBJ1-1; D is unresolved. Germline CDR1 and CDR2: MDHEN and SYDVKM. The CDR3 has 13 residues. As DNA, the CDR3 is TGTGCCAGCAGTTTTGAGGGTGGCACTGAAGTTTTCTTT. This gives the protein CASSFEGGTEVFF.

This chain connects TRBV29-1 to TRBJ1-1, with a weak D call TRBD1 (5 bases). The germline V gene encodes CDR1 SQVTM and CDR2 ANQGSEA. This CDR3 contains 12 residues. Trimming left V 6 bases short and J 5 bases short, with 13 bases between. In nucleotides, the CDR3 is TGCAGCGTGACTGCGGGGCGAACTGAAGCTTTCTTT. Protein: CSVTAGRTEAFF.

Notes on this clonotype: The junction differs from germline at one of its ends, possibly a read error. The chain is built from TRBV3-1 and TRBJ2-2, with D possibly TRBD2 on 5 matching bases. Germline-derived CDR1 and CDR2 are LGHDT and YNNKEL (reference sequence). There are 15 residues in the CDR3. CDR3 residues: CASSHYRTNTGELLF. Written as DNA, the CDR3 is TGTGCCAGCAGCCATTACCGGACGAACACCGGGGAGCTGCTTTTT.

The V and J genes are TRBV7-6 and TRBJ1-1; D gene unclear. This CDR3 has 20 amino acids. Trimming stripped 0 bases from V and 0 bases from J, with 23 bases between. From germline, CDR1 is SGHVS and CDR2 FNYEAQ. CDR3 nucleotide sequence: TGTGCCAGCAGCTTAGCTGTTCCGAAGCGGGCCTACCTCATGAACACTGAAGCTTTCTTT. Amino acid sequence: CASSLAVPKRAYLMNTEAFF.

The chain uses TRBV2 and TRBJ2-5; possibly TRBD1 for D (5 bases). V lost 5 bases and J lost 5, with 15 bases in between. CDR3 size: 14 residues. The germline V gene encodes CDR1 SNHLY and CDR2 FYNNEI. The DNA of the CDR3 is TGTGCCAGCAGTACCCAGGGTACGATTGAGACCCAGTACTTC. Encoded protein: CASSTQGTIETQYF.